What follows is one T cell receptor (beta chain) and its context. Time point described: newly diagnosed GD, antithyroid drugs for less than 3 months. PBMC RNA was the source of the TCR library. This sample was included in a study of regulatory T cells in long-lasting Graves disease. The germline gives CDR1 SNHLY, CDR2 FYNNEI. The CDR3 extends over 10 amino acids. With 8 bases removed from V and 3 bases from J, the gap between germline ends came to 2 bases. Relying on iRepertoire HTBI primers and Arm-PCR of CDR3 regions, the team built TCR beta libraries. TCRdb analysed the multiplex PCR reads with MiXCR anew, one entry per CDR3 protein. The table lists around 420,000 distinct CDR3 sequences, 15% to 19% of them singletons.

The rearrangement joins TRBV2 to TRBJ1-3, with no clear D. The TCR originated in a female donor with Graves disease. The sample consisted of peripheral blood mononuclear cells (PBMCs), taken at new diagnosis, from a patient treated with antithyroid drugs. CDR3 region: CASHGNTIYF. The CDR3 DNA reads TGTGCCAGCCATGGAAACACCATATATTTT.